The entry below gives a single T cell receptor beta chain sequence along with its context. Here immunoSEQ multiplex PCR was the method, and the copy in TCRdb shows in-frame clones only, minus some. The sample holds about 97,000 clones, about 90% seen once. This specimen belongs to a study of control samples from healthy donors and cancer patients. The CDR3 spans 15 residues. The germline V gene encodes CDR1 SGDLS and CDR2 YYNGEE. Trimming shortened V by 0 bases and J by 0 bases, and 10 bases separated the two germline ends. The genes are TRBV9 and TRBJ2-7; unclear D gene. The sequence came from a woman aged 18-29 years in good health. Sequencing was done on a sample of blood. The CDR3 spells CASSVAMGSSYEQYF. The CDR3 DNA reads as TGTGCCAGCAGCGTAGCTATGGGTAGCTCCTACGAGCAGTACTTC.